This T cell receptor beta chain was sequenced during a study of blood T cell repertoires in COVID-19. Looking at the study overall: The United States, Italy and Spain were the sources of the acute and convalescent COVID-19 samples. T cells, B-cell-depleted T cells, or PBMCs supplied cDNA or gDNA.

Original methodology: Nucleated cell counts were estimated from reference gene primer amplification. Clones were sequenced by immunoSEQ multiplex PCR, and TCRdb holds only the in-frame ones, with some missing. The DNA was the basis for D and trimming; V, J and clone size are from that table. The sample has some 190,000 clones, about 86% seen once. The V gene end was trimmed by 4 bases and the J gene end by 2 bases; junction bases not matched to a gene: 7. The CDR3 totals 16 residues. Germline CDR1 reads LGHDT; CDR2 reads YNNKEL (reference sequence). Sequencing used peripheral blood. This receptor was obtained from a man aged 18 to 35 with active or convalescent COVID-19. The chain couples TRBV3-1 (or the pseudogene TRBV3-2) to TRBJ1-4, with 7 positions matching TRBD1. The CDR3 nucleotides are TGTGCCAGCAGCCGGATAGGACAGGACACTAATGAAAAACTGTTTTTT. Its translation is CASSRIGQDTNEKLFF.